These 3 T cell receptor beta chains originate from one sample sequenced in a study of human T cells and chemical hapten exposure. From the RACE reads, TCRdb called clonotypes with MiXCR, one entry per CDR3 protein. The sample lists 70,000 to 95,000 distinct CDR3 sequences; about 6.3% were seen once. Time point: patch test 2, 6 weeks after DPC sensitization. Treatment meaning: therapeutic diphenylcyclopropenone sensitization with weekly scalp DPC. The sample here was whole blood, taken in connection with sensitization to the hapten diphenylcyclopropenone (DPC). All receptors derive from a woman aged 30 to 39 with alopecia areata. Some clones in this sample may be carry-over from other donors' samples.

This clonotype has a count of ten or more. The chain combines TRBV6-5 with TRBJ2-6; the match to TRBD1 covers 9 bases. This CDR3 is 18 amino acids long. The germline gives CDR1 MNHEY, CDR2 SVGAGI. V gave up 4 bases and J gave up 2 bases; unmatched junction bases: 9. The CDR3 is CASSSDRGSFAGANVLTF. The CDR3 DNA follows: TGTGCCAGCAGTTCCGACAGGGGGTCTTTTGCTGGGGCCAACGTCCTGACTTTC.

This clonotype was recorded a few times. The CDR3 is CASSGGLAGGNNEQFF. CDR3 in DNA: TGTGCCAGCAGTGGCGGACTAGCGGGGGGGAACAATGAGCAGTTCTTC. V is TRBV12-3 or TRBV12-4 and J is TRBJ2-1, with 15 bases lining up with TRBD2. Trimming at V came to 5 bases and at J to 5 bases, leaving 4 bases not matched to a gene. This CDR3 is built from 16 residues.

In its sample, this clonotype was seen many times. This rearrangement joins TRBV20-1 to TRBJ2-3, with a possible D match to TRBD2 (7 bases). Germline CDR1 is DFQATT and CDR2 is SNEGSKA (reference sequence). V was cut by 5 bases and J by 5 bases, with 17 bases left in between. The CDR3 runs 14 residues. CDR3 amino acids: CSAASGGAGDTQYF. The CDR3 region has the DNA TGCAGTGCTGCCTCTGGGGGGGCGGGAGATACGCAGTATTTT.